This T cell receptor (beta chain) was documented in a study of response to subunit inactivated influenza vaccine. Study-wide points: Each seasonal influenza vaccination, the authors suggested, recruits few new T cells.

Many counts were recorded for this clonotype. Its matching antigen is unknown. TCRdb processed the RT-PCR reads anew with MiXCR; each CDR3 protein has one entry. The sample lists 550,000 to 650,000 distinct CDR3 sequences, approximately 12% occurring once. Here the sequenced sample was PBMCs from blood, taken on the day of vaccination. The sequence was obtained from a man aged 50 or older who received an inactivated influenza vaccine.

CDR3 amino acids: CASSAIPTGTYEQYF. CDR3 bases: TGTGCCAGCAGTGCCATTCCAACAGGGACCTACGAGCAGTACTTC. The chain employs TRBV27 and TRBJ2-7; a weak D match, TRBD1 (6 bases). CDR3 size: 15 residues. V was shortened by 5 bases and J by 2 bases, with 16 bases between the two germline ends. The germline gives CDR1 MNHEY, CDR2 SMNVEV (reference sequence).